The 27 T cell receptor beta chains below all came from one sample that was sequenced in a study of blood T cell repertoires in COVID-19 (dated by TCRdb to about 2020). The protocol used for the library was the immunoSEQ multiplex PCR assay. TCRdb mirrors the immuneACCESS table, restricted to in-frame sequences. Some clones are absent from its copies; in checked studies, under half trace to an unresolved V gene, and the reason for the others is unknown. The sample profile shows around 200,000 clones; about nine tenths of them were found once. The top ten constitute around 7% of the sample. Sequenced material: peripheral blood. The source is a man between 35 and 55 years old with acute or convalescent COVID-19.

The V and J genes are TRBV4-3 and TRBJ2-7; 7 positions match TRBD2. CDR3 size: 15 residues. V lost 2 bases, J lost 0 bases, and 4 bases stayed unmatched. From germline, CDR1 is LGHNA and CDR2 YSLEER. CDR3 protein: CASSQFGGSSYEQYF. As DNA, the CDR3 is TGCGCCAGCAGCCAATTCGGGGGGTCCTCCTACGAGCAGTACTTC.

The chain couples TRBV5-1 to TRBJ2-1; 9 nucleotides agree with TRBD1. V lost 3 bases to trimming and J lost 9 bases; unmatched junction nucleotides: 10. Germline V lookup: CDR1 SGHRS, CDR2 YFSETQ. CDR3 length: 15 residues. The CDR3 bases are TGCGCCAGCAGCTCGGGACAGGGCGATAGGAGTGAGCAGTTCTTC. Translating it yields CASSSGQGDRSEQFF. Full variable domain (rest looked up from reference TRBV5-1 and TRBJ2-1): KAGVTQTPRYLIKTRGQQVTLSCSPISGHRSVSWYQQTPGQGLQFLFEYFSETQRNKGNFPGRFSGRQFSNSRSEMNVSTLELGDSALYLCASSSGQGDRSEQFFGPGTRLTVL.

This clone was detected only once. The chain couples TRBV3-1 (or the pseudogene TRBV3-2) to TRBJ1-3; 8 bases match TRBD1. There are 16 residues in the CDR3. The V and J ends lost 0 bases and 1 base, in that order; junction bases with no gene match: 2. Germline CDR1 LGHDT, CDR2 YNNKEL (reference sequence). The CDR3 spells CASSQETGGSGNTIYF. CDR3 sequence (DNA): TGTGCCAGCAGCCAAGAAACAGGGGGTTCTGGAAACACCATATATTTT.

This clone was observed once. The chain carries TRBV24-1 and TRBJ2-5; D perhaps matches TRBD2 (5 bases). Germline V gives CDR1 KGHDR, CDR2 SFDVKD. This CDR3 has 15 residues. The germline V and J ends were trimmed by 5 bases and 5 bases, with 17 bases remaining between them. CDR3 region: CATSAAGLQPETQYF. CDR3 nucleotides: TGTGCCACCAGTGCCGCGGGTCTGCAACCTGAGACCCAGTACTTC.

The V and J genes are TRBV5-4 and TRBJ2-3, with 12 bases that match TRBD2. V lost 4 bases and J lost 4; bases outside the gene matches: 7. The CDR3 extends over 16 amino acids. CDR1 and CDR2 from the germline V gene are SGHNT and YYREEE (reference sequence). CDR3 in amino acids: CASSLSSGGGPDTQYF. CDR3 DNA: TGTGCCAGCAGCCTCTCTAGCGGGGGGGGCCCAGATACGCAGTATTTT.

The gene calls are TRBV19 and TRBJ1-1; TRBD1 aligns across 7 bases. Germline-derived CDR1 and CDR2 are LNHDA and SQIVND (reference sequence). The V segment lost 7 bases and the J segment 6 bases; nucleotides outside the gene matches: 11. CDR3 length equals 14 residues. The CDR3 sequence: CASTTGRLLAEAFF. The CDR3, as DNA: TGTGCCAGTACGACAGGGAGGCTTCTCGCTGAAGCTTTCTTT.

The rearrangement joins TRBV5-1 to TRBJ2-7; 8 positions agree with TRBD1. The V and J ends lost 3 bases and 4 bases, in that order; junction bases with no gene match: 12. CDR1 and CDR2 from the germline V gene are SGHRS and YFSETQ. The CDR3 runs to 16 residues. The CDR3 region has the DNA TGCGCCAGCAGCTCCAACCCGGGACAGGTGATTTACGAGCAGTACTTC. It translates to CASSSNPGQVIYEQYF.

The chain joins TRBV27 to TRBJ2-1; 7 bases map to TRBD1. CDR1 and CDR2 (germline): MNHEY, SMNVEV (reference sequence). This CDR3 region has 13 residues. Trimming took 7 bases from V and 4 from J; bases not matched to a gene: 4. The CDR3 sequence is CASMRQGYNEQFF. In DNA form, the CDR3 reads TGTGCCAGCATGCGACAGGGTTACAATGAGCAGTTCTTC.

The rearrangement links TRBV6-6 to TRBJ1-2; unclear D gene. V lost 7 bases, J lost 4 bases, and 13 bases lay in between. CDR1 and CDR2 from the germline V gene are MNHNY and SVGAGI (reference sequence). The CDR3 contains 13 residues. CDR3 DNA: TGTGCCAGCAACCCCACAGTGGGCTATGGCTACACCTTC. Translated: CASNPTVGYGYTF.

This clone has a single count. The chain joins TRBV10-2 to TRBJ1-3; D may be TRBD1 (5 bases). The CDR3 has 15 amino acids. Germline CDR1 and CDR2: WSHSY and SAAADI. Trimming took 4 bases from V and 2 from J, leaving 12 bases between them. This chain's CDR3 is CASSGRGIAGNTIYF. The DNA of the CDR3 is TGCGCCAGCAGTGGGAGGGGCATAGCTGGAAACACCATATATTTT.

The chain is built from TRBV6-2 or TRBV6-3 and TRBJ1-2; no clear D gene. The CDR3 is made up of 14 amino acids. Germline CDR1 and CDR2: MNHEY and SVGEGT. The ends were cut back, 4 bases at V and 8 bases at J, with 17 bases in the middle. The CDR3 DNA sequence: TGTGCCAGCAGTTGGCGGAGAAGAGTGGAGGGCTACACCTTC. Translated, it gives CASSWRRRVEGYTF.

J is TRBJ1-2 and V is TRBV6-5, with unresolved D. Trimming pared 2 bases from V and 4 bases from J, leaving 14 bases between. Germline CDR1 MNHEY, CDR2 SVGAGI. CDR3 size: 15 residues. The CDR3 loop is CASSYGLGLLYGYTF. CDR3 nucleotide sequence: TGTGCCAGCAGTTACGGGCTGGGCCTTCTCTATGGCTACACCTTC.

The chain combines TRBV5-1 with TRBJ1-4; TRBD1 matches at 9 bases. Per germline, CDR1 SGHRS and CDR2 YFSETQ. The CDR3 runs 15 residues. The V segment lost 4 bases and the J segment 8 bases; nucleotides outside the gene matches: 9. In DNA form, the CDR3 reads TGCGCCAGCAGCCAACAGGGGGCCTTTTCCGAAAAACTGTTTTTT. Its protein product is CASSQQGAFSEKLFF.

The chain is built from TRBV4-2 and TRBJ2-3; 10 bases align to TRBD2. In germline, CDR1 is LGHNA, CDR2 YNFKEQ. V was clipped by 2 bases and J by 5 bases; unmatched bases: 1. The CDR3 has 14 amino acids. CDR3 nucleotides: TGTGCCAGCAGCCAACTAGCGGGGGAAGATACGCAGTATTTT. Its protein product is CASSQLAGEDTQYF.

The CDR3 protein is CASSPSGNHEQFF. The CDR3 DNA is TGTGCCAGCTCACCTTCAGGGAATCATGAGCAGTTCTTC. V usage is TRBV18 and J usage is TRBJ2-1; the D gene is possibly TRBD1 (5 bases). V was cut by 3 bases and J by 8 bases, with 11 bases left in between. Germline CDR1 is KGHSH and CDR2 is LQKENI. This CDR3 is built from 13 residues.

In DNA form, the CDR3 reads TGTGCCAGCAGAGGGGGACCCTACAATGAGCAGTTCTTC. It encodes CASRGGPYNEQFF. The chain links TRBV6-5 to TRBJ2-1; D is possibly TRBD1 (6 bases). Trimming pared 6 bases from V and 2 bases from J, leaving 8 bases between. Germline V CDR1 and CDR2: MNHEY, SVGAGI. The CDR3 contains 13 residues.

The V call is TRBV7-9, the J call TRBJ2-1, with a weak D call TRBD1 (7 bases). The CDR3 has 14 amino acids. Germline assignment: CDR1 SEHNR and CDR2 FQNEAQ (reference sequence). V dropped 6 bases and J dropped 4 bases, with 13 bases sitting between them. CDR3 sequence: CASSWRDRYNEQFF. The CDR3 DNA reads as TGTGCCAGCAGTTGGCGGGACAGATACAATGAGCAGTTCTTC.

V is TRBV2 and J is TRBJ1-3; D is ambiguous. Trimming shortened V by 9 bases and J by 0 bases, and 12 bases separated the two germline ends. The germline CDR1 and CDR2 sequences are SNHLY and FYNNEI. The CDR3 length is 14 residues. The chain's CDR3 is CASLRPFSGNTIYF. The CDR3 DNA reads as TGTGCCAGTCTGCGTCCCTTCTCTGGAAACACCATATATTTT.

CDR3 nucleotide sequence: TGCGCCAGCAGTCCTACAGGGTCACAAGAGACCCAGTACTTC. Protein sequence: CASSPTGSQETQYF. This rearrangement joins TRBV4-1 to TRBJ2-5; TRBD1 might be the D (6 bases). Trimming shortened V by 6 bases and J by 2 bases, and 13 bases separated the two germline ends. The CDR3 extends over 14 amino acids. Germline CDR1 MGHRA, CDR2 YSYEKL.

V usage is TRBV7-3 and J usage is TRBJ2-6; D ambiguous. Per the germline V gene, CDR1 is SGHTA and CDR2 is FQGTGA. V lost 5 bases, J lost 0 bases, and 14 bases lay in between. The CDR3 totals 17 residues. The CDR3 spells CASSPRVLNSGANVLTF. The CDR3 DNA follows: TGTGCCAGCAGCCCCCGGGTCCTGAACTCTGGGGCCAACGTCCTGACTTTC. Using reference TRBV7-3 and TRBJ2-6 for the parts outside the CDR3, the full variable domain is GAGVSQTPSNKVTEKGKYVELRCDPISGHTALYWYRQSLGQGPEFLIYFQGTGAADDSGLPNDRFFAVRPEGSVSTLKIQRTERGDSAVYLCASSPRVLNSGANVLTFGAGSRLTVL.

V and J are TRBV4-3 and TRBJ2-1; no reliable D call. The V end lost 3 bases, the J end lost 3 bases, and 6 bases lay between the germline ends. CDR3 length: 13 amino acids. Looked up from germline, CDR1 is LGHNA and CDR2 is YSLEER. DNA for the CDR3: TGCGCCAGCAGCCACGGTATCTACAATGAGCAGTTCTTC. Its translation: CASSHGIYNEQFF.

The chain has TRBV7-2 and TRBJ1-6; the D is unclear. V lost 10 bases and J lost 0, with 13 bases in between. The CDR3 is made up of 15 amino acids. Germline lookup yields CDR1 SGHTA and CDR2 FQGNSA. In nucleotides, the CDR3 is TGTGCCACCATCCCACAGAGCTCCTATAATTCACCCCTCCACTTT. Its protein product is CATIPQSSYNSPLHF.

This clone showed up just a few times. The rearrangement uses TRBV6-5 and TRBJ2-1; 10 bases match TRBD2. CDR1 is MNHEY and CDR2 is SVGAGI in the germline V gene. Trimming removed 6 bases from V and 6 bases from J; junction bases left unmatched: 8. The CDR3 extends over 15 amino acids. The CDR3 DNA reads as TGTGCCAGCAGGGAGCGGGGGGGCCTGGGCAATGAGCAGTTCTTC. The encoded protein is CASRERGGLGNEQFF.

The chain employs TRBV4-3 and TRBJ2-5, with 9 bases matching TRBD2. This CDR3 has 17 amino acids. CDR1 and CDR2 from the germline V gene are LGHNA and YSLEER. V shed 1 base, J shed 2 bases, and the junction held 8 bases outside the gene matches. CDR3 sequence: CASSQGLSSGTQETQYF. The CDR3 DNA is TGCGCCAGCAGCCAAGGTCTATCTAGCGGGACTCAAGAGACCCAGTACTTC.

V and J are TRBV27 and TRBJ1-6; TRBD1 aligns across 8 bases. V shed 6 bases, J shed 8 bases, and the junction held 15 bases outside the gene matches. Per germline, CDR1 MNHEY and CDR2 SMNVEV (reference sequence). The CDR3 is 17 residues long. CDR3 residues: CASRGRGRIVSDSPLHF. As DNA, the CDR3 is TGTGCCAGCAGGGGCAGGGGGCGGATTGTATCGGATTCACCCCTCCACTTT.

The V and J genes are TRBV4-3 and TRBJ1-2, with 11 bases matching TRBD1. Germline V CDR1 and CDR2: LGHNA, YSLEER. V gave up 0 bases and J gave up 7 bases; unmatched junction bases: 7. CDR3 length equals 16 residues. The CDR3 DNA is TGCGCCAGCAGCCAAGACACCCGAGGACAGGGGGCTGGCTACACCTTC. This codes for CASSQDTRGQGAGYTF.

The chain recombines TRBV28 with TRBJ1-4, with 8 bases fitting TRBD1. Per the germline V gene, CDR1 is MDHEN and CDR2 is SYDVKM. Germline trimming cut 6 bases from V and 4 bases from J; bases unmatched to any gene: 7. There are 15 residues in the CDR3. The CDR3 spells CASRSGTGFNEKLFF. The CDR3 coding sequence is TGTGCCAGCAGATCCGGGACAGGCTTTAATGAAAAACTGTTTTTT.